This T cell receptor (beta chain) was captured in a study of graft-versus-host responses after intestinal transplantation (dated by TCRdb to the early 2020s). About the investigation overall: Multivisceral, liver-intestinal, or isolated intestinal transplants were received by the recipients. Anti-thymocyte globulin induction was given to all recipients, followed by maintenance tacrolimus and steroids for two to four years. Graft-versus-host and host-versus-graft alloreactive T cell clones were tracked in the graft, circulation and bone marrow after intestinal transplantation using bulk TCR-beta CDR3 sequencing. To identify alloreactive clones, pre-transplant mixed lymphocyte reaction products were sequenced and then compared with unstimulated pre-transplant donor and recipient T cells. Of the 20 to 25 intestinal transplant recipients enrolled in the cohort, one of whom was a retransplant, a few patients without pretransplant specimens were excluded. Donor T cell macrochimerism was defined as a peak of at least 4% donor T cells among recipient peripheral blood mononuclear cells. Samples from three later patients were sequenced in-house on an Illumina MiSeq with MiXCR processing rather than by the commercial service.

The time point label here, explained by the study, means: cells obtained before transplantation from donor or recipient. CD3+CD4+ and CD3+CD8+ populations were FACS-sorted from unstimulated pre-transplant donor and recipient cells taken from spleen or lymph nodes. As to this clone: The specificity of this receptor is unknown. No per-base quality is available; no much larger clone lies one base away.

Library construction relied on the immunoSEQ multiplex PCR assay. For most patients, genomic DNA was isolated with the Qiagen DNeasy Blood and Tissue Kit and sent frozen to Adaptive Biotechnologies for TCR sequencing. For most patients, high-throughput TCR-beta CDR3 sequencing of genomic DNA was performed by Adaptive Biotechnologies. The paper's data handling went like this. Adaptive's ImmunoSEQ software was the source of the TCR sequencing data for about 20 patients, while a few other patients were processed with MiXCR and VDJtools. To correct CD4 versus CD8 sorting errors, sequences present in both subsets at a frequency ratio below 5:1 were removed. Because the origin of CDR3 nucleotide sequences shared between donor and recipient could not be assigned, those sequences were removed. Alloreactive clones required at least 2-fold expansion over unstimulated cells and minimum CFSE-low frequency of 0.002% (template counts) or 0.001% (read counts). Mappable clones were those detected in sequenced pre-transplant spleen, lymph node, or MLR CFSE-low populations of the donor or recipient. The cumulative frequency of alloreactive clones was calculated as a percentage of all sequences, weighted by copy number. The clones in this table, taken by TCRdb from immuneACCESS, are in-frame only. Not every clone is retained; where verified, under half of the shortfall comes from an unresolved V gene, and the cause of the rest is unknown. That table furnishes V, J and clone size, whereas the DNA furnished D and trimming. In this sample the table shows about 82,000 clones, roughly nine tenths of which occur a single time. The ten largest clones capture approximately 0.1% of the sample.

The research as a whole found: Conclusions were limited by the relatively low number and heterogeneity of intestinal transplant patients. Early after transplant, declines in HvG clones were associated with peak levels of circulating GvH clones. In patients with donor T cell macrochimerism, the allografts had high GvH to HvG T cell clonal ratios. GvH clones were found in recipient bone marrow, and some of the GvH clones appeared earlier in ileal mucosa or blood, which is consistent with an intestinal mucosal origin.

This material consisted of unstimulated CD4+ T cells sorted from spleen or lymph node cells, taken before intestinal transplant. The TCR sequence derives from a human donor who received an intestinal transplant.

The sequenced DNA: TGTGCCAGCAGCTCATTGACAGAGAGCTCCTACGAGCAGTACTTC. This sequence encodes CASSSLTESSYEQYF. Recombination connected TRBV6-6 to TRBJ2-7; a tentative D match to TRBD1 spans 5 bases. CDR1 and CDR2 (MNHNY, SVGAGI) derive from the germline V gene (reference sequence). V is pared back by 6 bases and J by 0 bases, with 15 bases lying between the germline termini. Reading from cysteine to phenylalanine, the CDR3 counts 15 amino acids. Here the CDR3 DNA is all that survives: 45 bases in frame from base 1.